The next 24 T cell receptor beta chains were all read from a single sample in a study of blood T cell repertoires in COVID-19. Using immunoSEQ multiplex PCR, the repertoire was profiled, and TCRdb retains in-frame clones only, with some absent. The table lists over 120,000 clones, 60% to 80% of them singletons. The sample was PBMCs or T cells enriched from blood (not recorded which). The receptors were gathered from a woman in her forties or fifties who had recovered from COVID-19.

The chain links TRBV28 to TRBJ2-7, with D perhaps TRBD1 (6 bases). The CDR3 spans 17 residues. From germline, CDR1 is MDHEN and CDR2 SYDVKM. The V and J ends lost 2 bases and 7 bases respectively, with 24 bases between them. CDR3 DNA: TGTGCCAGCAGTTTAAACCTATCCCCCGGGACACTTCGGGAGCAGTACTTC. It translates to CASSLNLSPGTLREQYF.

This clone came up once. V usage is TRBV30 and J usage is TRBJ2-2; the match to TRBD2 covers 10 bases. Unmatched junction bases numbered 1, after V lost 2 bases and J lost 1 base. Germline CDR1 is GTSNPN and CDR2 is SVGIG (reference sequence). The CDR3 spans 15 residues. The CDR3 DNA reads TGTGCCTGGAGTCAGCGGGGGGGGAACACCGGGGAGCTGTTTTTT. Translating gives CAWSQRGGNTGELFF.

The rearrangement joins TRBV7-2 to TRBJ2-5; unclear D gene. Germline loops: CDR1 SGHTA, CDR2 FQGNSA. This CDR3 region has 16 residues. The V gene lost 1 base and the J gene lost 3 bases, with 15 bases spanning the gap. CDR3 nucleotide sequence: TGTGCCAGCAGCTTAGGGAGTTTGGTTCGGAAAGAGACCCAGTACTTC. Translation: CASSLGSLVRKETQYF.

The rearrangement links TRBV9 to TRBJ2-1; TRBD2 agrees at 13 bases. CDR1 and CDR2 from the germline V gene are SGDLS and YYNGEE. The CDR3 contains 17 residues. Trimming removed 4 bases from V and 7 bases from J; junction bases left unmatched: 11. CDR3 loop: CASSNDRTSGRRNEQFF. In nucleotides, the CDR3 is TGTGCCAGCAGCAACGACCGGACTAGCGGGAGAAGAAATGAGCAGTTCTTC.

The J gene is TRBJ1-5, the V gene TRBV28, with D perhaps matching TRBD1 (5 bases). Trimming took 3 bases from V and 1 from J, leaving 10 bases between them. CDR3 length equals 15 residues. Germline-derived CDR1 and CDR2 are MDHEN and SYDVKM. CDR3 region: CASSFTAGSNQPQHF. CDR3 DNA sequence: TGTGCCAGCAGTTTCACAGCAGGGAGCAATCAGCCCCAGCATTTT.

The chain employs TRBV10-2 and TRBJ2-7; 13 bases align to TRBD2. The CDR3 sequence is 17 residues long. V trimming: 3 bases; J trimming: 0 bases; junction bases outside the gene matches: 5. Germline V gives CDR1 WSHSY, CDR2 SAAADI. CDR3 amino acids: CASSDPGLAGTSYEQYF. The CDR3 coding sequence is TGCGCCAGCAGTGACCCGGGACTAGCGGGAACCTCCTACGAGCAGTACTTC.

This chain links TRBV6-5 with TRBJ2-4; 8 positions agree with TRBD2. The CDR3 is 15 residues long. CDR1 and CDR2 from the germline V gene are MNHEY and SVGAGI. The V gene end was trimmed by 2 bases and the J gene end by 7 bases; junction bases not matched to a gene: 7. The CDR3 DNA reads TGTGCCAGCAGTTACCGTAGCGGGACGGTGAACATTCAGTACTTC. Amino acids: CASSYRSGTVNIQYF.

The V call is TRBV11-3, the J call TRBJ1-1; D is ambiguous. The V and J ends lost 3 bases and 4 bases respectively, with 9 bases between them. The CDR3 has 13 residues. Germline lookup yields CDR1 SGHNT and CDR2 YENEEA. The CDR3 sequence: CASSFSVPTEAFF. The CDR3 DNA reads TGTGCCAGCAGCTTTTCGGTTCCCACTGAAGCTTTCTTT.

The rearrangement joins TRBV3-1 (or the pseudogene TRBV3-2) to TRBJ2-7, with 7 bases matching TRBD1. V was pared by 3 bases and J by 6 bases, with 14 bases of the junction left unmatched. The germline CDR1 and CDR2 sequences are LGHDT and YNNKEL (reference sequence). The CDR3 covers 16 residues. The DNA for the CDR3 is TGTGCCAGCAGCCAGGGACGGACAGGCTTGGGCGGCGAGCAGTACTTC. Translating it yields CASSQGRTGLGGEQYF.

This clone was observed once. This CDR3 is CASTRGGNTEAFF. As DNA, the CDR3 is TGTGCCAGCACTCGGGGAGGCAACACTGAAGCTTTCTTT. The chain recombines TRBV27 with TRBJ1-1; D unclear. V was trimmed by 7 bases and J by 2 bases, leaving 11 bases between them. The germline gives CDR1 MNHEY, CDR2 SMNVEV (reference sequence). CDR3 size: 13 residues.

DNA of the CDR3: TGTGCCAGCAGCCCCTCCGGGACAGCGAACGAGCAGTACTTC. Residues: CASSPSGTANEQYF. The chain couples TRBV3-1 (or the pseudogene TRBV3-2) to TRBJ2-7; 7 bases are shared with TRBD1. V lost 4 bases to trimming and J lost 5 bases; unmatched junction nucleotides: 8. The CDR3 spans 14 residues. The V gene's germline CDR1 is LGHDT and CDR2 YNNKEL (reference sequence).

The genes are TRBV5-1 and TRBJ2-5; 9 nucleotides align to TRBD2. The germline gives CDR1 SGHRS, CDR2 YFSETQ. V lost 4 bases and J lost 5; bases outside the gene matches: 9. This CDR3 is 15 amino acids long. CDR3 DNA sequence: TGCGCCAGCAGCCCGGCGGGGGGGCTGGGGGAGACCCAGTACTTC. Its translation: CASSPAGGLGETQYF.

J is TRBJ2-2 and V is TRBV18, with TRBD1 as a possible D gene (6 bases). This CDR3 has 17 amino acids. Trimming removed 6 bases at V and 0 bases at J, with 17 bases between. Looked up from germline, CDR1 is KGHSH and CDR2 is LQKENI. CDR3 DNA sequence: TGTGCCAGCTCCCCCACCCCTACAGGGACGAACACCGGGGAGCTGTTTTTT. It translates to CASSPTPTGTNTGELFF.

The chain links TRBV7-9 to TRBJ2-3; TRBD2 matches at 8 bases. The length of the CDR3 is 17 residues. Trimming removed 3 bases from V and 4 bases from J; junction bases left unmatched: 12. CDR1 is SEHNR, CDR2 FQNEAQ, per germline (reference sequence). The CDR3 DNA reads TGTGCCAGCAGCTTCATCGGTAGCGGGATAGATCCAGATACGCAGTATTTT. Translation gives CASSFIGSGIDPDTQYF. Based on the CDR3 plus reference TRBV7-9 and TRBJ2-3, the full variable domain is DTGVSQNPRHKITKRGQNVTFRCDPISEHNRLYWYRQTLGQGPEFLTYFQNEAQLEKSRLLSDRFSAERPKGSFSTLEIQRTEQGDSAMYLCASSFIGSGIDPDTQYFGPGTRLTVL.

This clone was picked up one time. This chain uses TRBV7-2 with TRBJ2-2, with D possibly matching TRBD1 (5 bases). The germline V gene encodes CDR1 SGHTA and CDR2 FQGNSA. The length of the CDR3 is 15 residues. V was shortened by 3 bases and J by 2 bases, with 10 bases between the two germline ends. For the CDR3, the DNA is TGTGCCAGCAGCTTCACACAGGCAAACACCGGGGAGCTGTTTTTT. This translates into CASSFTQANTGELFF.

This clone showed up just once. The CDR3 sequence: CAWVGDRYSPLHF. DNA of the CDR3: TGTGCCTGGGTGGGGGACAGGTATTCACCCCTCCACTTT. The chain carries TRBV30 and TRBJ1-6; TRBD1 aligns across 8 bases. V lost 5 bases to trimming and J lost 8 bases; unmatched junction nucleotides: 5. The CDR3 length is 13 residues. Per the germline V gene, CDR1 is GTSNPN and CDR2 is SVGIG (reference sequence).

The J gene is TRBJ2-1, the V gene TRBV27, with D possibly TRBD2 on 6 matching bases. The CDR3 runs to 16 residues. Germline assignment: CDR1 MNHEY and CDR2 SMNVEV (reference sequence). Between the trimmed V and J ends, which lost 1 base and 0 bases, there was a span of 10 bases. In nucleotides, the CDR3 is TGTGCCAGCAGTTTATATAGCGGTAGCTCCTACAATGAGCAGTTCTTC. Protein product: CASSLYSGSSYNEQFF.

The chain couples TRBV29-1 to TRBJ1-1, with 9 nucleotides matching TRBD1. The CDR3 runs to 14 residues. With 8 bases clipped from V and 3 bases from J, the junction kept 10 bases outside the gene matches. Germline V gene lookup returns CDR1 SQVTM and CDR2 ANQGSEA. CDR3 DNA sequence: TGCAGCTCTGCTGGGACAGGGTTAGACACTGAAGCTTTCTTT. Translated, it gives CSSAGTGLDTEAFF.

This chain joins TRBV6-5 and TRBJ1-6; D is ambiguous. This CDR3 is built from 13 residues. The germline V gene has CDR1 MNHEY and CDR2 SVGAGI. The V gene lost 6 bases and the J gene lost 10 bases, with 13 bases spanning the gap. Here the CDR3 DNA reads TGTGCCAGCAGGGCCGACCTAGGATCACCCCTCCACTTT. Amino acids: CASRADLGSPLHF.

J is TRBJ1-2 and V is TRBV28, with D tentatively TRBD1 (6 bases). This CDR3 is 12 amino acids long. Germline lookup yields CDR1 MDHEN and CDR2 SYDVKM. V was clipped by 4 bases and J by 6 bases, with 9 bases between them. CDR3 DNA: TGTGCCAGCAGTTGGGGGCCGGATGGCTACACCTTC. Its protein is CASSWGPDGYTF.

CDR3 region: CASSLIASGSFDEQFF. The DNA for the CDR3 is TGTGCCAGCAGTTTGATTGCTAGCGGGAGTTTTGATGAGCAGTTCTTC. The V and J genes are TRBV28 and TRBJ2-1; 10 bases align to TRBD2. The CDR3 is 16 amino acids. Trimming at V came to 3 bases and at J to 8 bases, leaving 10 bases not matched to a gene. Germline CDR1 reads MDHEN; CDR2 reads SYDVKM.

This clone was picked up a small number of times. The chain carries TRBV6-2 or TRBV6-3 and TRBJ2-5; D may be TRBD1 or TRBD2 (6 bases each). Trimming cost V 6 bases and J 4 bases, with 9 bases left between them. Germline V gives CDR1 MNHEY, CDR2 SVGEGT. This CDR3 has 12 residues. The CDR3 DNA is TGTGCCAGCAGCGGGGGCCGAGAGACCCAGTACTTC. Amino acid sequence: CASSGGRETQYF.

V is TRBV5-6 and J is TRBJ1-2; possibly TRBD1 for D (6 bases). Germline CDR1 and CDR2: SGHDT and YYEEEE. The CDR3 runs to 16 residues. Between the trimmed V and J ends, which lost 5 bases and 0 bases, there was a span of 17 bases. CDR3 DNA sequence: TGTGCCAGCAGTTTCACCGGGACAAGGGCTAACTATGGCTACACCTTC. Amino acids: CASSFTGTRANYGYTF.

The chain links TRBV28 to TRBJ2-7; D is perhaps TRBD1 (6 bases). The CDR3 extends over 14 amino acids. V lost 7 bases, J lost 2 bases, and 15 bases lay in between. Germline V gene sequence: CDR1 MDHEN, CDR2 SYDVKM. The CDR3: CASTPDRRAYEQYF. The CDR3, as DNA: TGTGCCAGCACCCCCGACAGGCGGGCCTACGAGCAGTACTTC. The complete variable domain, with remaining parts taken from reference TRBV28 and TRBJ2-7, reads DVKVTQSSRYLVKRTGEKVFLECVQDMDHENMFWYRQDPGLGLRLIYFSYDVKMKEKGDIPEGYSVSREKKERFSLILESASTNQTSMYLCASTPDRRAYEQYFGPGTRLTVT.